This entry concerns a single TCR beta chain. The assay was immunoSEQ multiplex PCR, and TCRdb's table has in-frame clones only and misses some. This sample carries around 90,000 clones, about 89% of them seen once, and the ten largest clones take 20% to 25%. V lost 5 bases to trimming and J lost 3 bases; unmatched junction nucleotides: 5. The CDR3 runs to 15 residues. Germline V CDR1 and CDR2: LNHDA, SQIVND (reference sequence). This record comes from a study of control samples from healthy donors and cancer patients. This chain connects TRBV19 to TRBJ1-5; 9 nucleotides match TRBD1. The sequenced sample consisted of blood. The clonotype comes from a man in his thirties or forties in good health. DNA for the CDR3: TGTGCCAGTAGTCGGGGGGACAGGGCCAATCAGCCCCAGCATTTT. Its protein product is CASSRGDRANQPQHF.